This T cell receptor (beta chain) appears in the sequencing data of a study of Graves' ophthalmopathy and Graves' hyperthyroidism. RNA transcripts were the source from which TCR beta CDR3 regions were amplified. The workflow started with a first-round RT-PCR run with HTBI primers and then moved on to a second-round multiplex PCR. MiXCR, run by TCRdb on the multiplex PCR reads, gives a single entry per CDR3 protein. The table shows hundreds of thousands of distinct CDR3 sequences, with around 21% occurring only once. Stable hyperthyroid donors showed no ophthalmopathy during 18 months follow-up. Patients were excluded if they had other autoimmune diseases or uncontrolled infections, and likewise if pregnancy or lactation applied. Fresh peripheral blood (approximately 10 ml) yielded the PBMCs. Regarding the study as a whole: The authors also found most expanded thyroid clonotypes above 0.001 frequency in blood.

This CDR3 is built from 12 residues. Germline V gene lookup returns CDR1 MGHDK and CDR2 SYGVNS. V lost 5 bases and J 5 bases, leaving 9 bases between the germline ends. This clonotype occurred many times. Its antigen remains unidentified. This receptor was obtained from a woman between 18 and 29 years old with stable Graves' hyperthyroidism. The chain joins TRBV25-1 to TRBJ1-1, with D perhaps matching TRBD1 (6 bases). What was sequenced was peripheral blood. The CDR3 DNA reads TGTGCCAGCAGTCCACAGGGAACTGAAGCTTTCTTT. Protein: CASSPQGTEAFF.